This T cell receptor (beta chain) is drawn from a study of shared clonotypes between healthy human individuals. Whole-study findings and limits: An expected dependence of interdonor clonotype sharing on sequencing depth was noted. Sampling used blood alone; tissue repertoires probably differ.

In the source study's methods: Junction-only immunoSEQ data arrived without quality scores, meaning filtering differed. Only in-frame clones appear in the TCRdb table, and some are missing; sequencing was by immunoSEQ multiplex PCR. The V and J calls and clone size were taken over from that table, and D and trimming were inferred from the DNA. The profile shows over 2 million clones, about 95% of them singletons. The naive CD8 population came from CD45RO-negative cells selected for CCR7, without terminally differentiated effector memory CD45RA+ cells. The study drew all its donors from Caucasian adults living in Nashville, Tennessee. This clone showed up just once. The antigen is unknown. Unmatched junction bases numbered 5, after V lost 2 bases and J lost 2 bases. CDR1 ENHRY and CDR2 SYGVKD come from the germline V gene. This CDR3 comprises 16 residues.

The chain uses TRBV10-3 and TRBJ2-2; 7 bases are shared with TRBD2. Sequences were obtained from naive CD8+ T cells sorted from blood. The clonotype comes from a man aged 18 to 30 in good health. The CDR3 sequence is CAISELAEINTGELFF. CDR3 in DNA: TGTGCCATCAGTGAGCTAGCGGAGATAAACACCGGGGAGCTGTTTTTT.